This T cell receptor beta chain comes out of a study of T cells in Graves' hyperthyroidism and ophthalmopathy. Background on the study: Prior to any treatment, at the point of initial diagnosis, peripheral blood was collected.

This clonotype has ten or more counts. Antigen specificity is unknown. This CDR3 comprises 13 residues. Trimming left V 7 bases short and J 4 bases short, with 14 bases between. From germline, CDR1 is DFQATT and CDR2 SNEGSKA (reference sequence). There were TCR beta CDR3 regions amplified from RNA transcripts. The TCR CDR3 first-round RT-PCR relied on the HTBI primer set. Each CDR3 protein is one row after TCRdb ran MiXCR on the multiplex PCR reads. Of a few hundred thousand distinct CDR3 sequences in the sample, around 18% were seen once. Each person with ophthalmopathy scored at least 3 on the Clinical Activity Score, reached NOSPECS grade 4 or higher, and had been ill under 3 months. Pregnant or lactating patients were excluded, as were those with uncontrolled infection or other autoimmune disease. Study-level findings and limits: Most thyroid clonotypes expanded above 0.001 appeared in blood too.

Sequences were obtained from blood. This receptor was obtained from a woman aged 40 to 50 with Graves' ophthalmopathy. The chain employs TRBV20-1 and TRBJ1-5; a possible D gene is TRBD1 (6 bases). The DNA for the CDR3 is TGCAGTGTGGGTCCAGGGACAAATCAGCCCCAGCATTTT. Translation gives CSVGPGTNQPQHF.